A selection of T cell receptor beta chains follows, all from one sample in a study of cytomegalovirus exposure and HLA in healthy donors. Assay: immunoSEQ multiplex PCR; the TCRdb copy retains only in-frame clones and omits some. Of about 160,000 clones in the sample, around 92% were seen once. Input material: PBMCs. The source of these receptors is a man aged 18 to 30 in good health and CMV-seropositive. The CDR3 runs from the conserved cysteine through the conserved F or W. D genes are given only for firm matches. Clone size is given for some rows only: seen once, a few or many times, or a class if the clone is expanded.

clone_size d_call j_call v_call cdr3_aa cdr3_nt
once NA TRBJ2-5 TRBV7-8 CASSLQNQETQYF TGTGCCAGCAGCTTACAGAATCAAGAGACCCAGTACTTC
NA NA TRBJ1-4 TRBV5-6 CASSLIRVNEKLFF TGTGCCAGCAGCTTGATCCGGGTTAATGAAAAACTGTTTTTT
NA NA TRBJ2-1 TRBV7-8 CASSRTRGAENNEQFF TGTGCCAGCAGCCGGACTAGGGGGGCAGAGAACAATGAGCAGTTCTTC
NA TRBD1 TRBJ2-7 TRBV4-1 CASSQDRGGGYEQYF TGCGCCAGCAGCCAGGACAGGGGAGGTGGCTACGAGCAGTACTTC
few NA TRBJ2-1 TRBV6-5 CASSYRQGPFNEQFF TGTGCCAGCAGTTACCGCCAGGGGCCCTTCAATGAGCAGTTCTTC
NA TRBD2 TRBJ2-3 TRBV5-1 CASSLAPGLAGVRDTQYF TGCGCCAGCAGCTTGGCTCCGGGACTAGCGGGAGTCAGAGATACGCAGTATTTT
NA NA TRBJ1-5 TRBV19 CASTMAGWVQPQHF TGTGCCAGTACTATGGCAGGGTGGGTTCAGCCCCAGCATTTT
few NA TRBJ2-7 TRBV25-1 CASSDGLTYEQYF TGTGCCAGCAGTGACGGACTCACCTACGAGCAGTACTTC
NA NA TRBJ2-7 TRBV4-1 CASSQEAAALSYEQYF TGCGCCAGCAGCCAAGAAGCGGCGGCGTTGTCCTACGAGCAGTACTTC
NA TRBD2 TRBJ2-3 TRBV15 CATNREGRSATQYF TGTGCCACCAACCGGGAGGGCCGCTCGGCTACGCAGTATTTT
NA TRBD2 TRBJ2-1 TRBV7-9 CASSLPTSGQNEQFF TGTGCCAGCAGCTTACCGACTAGCGGTCAAAATGAGCAGTTCTTC
once NA TRBJ1-5 TRBV27 CASRSTTGANQPQHF TGTGCCAGCAGATCCACGACAGGCGCTAATCAGCCCCAGCATTTT
NA TRBD2 TRBJ2-2 TRBV7-9 CASSLLRGVTGELFF TGTGCCAGCAGCTTGCTCCGGGGGGTTACCGGGGAGCTGTTTTTT
NA NA TRBJ1-3 TRBV28 CASRKLQGYSGNTIYF TGTGCCAGCAGAAAATTACAGGGATACTCTGGAAACACCATATATTTT
NA TRBD2 TRBJ2-3 TRBV14 CASSQDGIAGGITDTQYF TGTGCCAGCAGCCAAGATGGGATAGCGGGAGGGATCACAGATACGCAGTATTTT
once NA TRBJ2-3 TRBV27 CASSSSLTDTQYF TGTGCCAGCAGTTCCTCCCTCACAGATACGCAGTATTTT
NA TRBD1 TRBJ1-1 TRBV6-1 CASTKTGVNTEAFF TGTGCCAGCACAAAAACAGGGGTGAACACTGAAGCTTTCTTT
NA TRBD2 TRBJ2-1 TRBV7-2 CASSVGLAGVRSNEQFF TGTGCCAGCAGCGTGGGACTAGCGGGAGTACGAAGCAATGAGCAGTTCTTC
NA NA TRBJ2-5 TRBV7-8 CASSLSIPRLGRVRETQYF TGTGCCAGCAGCTTATCCATCCCGCGCCTAGGTCGGGTTCGGGAGACCCAGTACTTC